This is a list of T cell receptor beta chains from one sample in a study of cytomegalovirus exposure and HLA in healthy donors. Clones were sequenced by immunoSEQ multiplex PCR, and TCRdb holds only the in-frame ones, with some missing. The profile shows over 150,000 clones, around 83% of them singletons. The sample consisted of PBMCs. The receptor source for this set is a man aged 50 to 60 in good health and CMV-seronegative. Both conserved end residues are part of each CDR3. Some rows have no size entry. The others give once, few or many, or a class for an expanded clone.

v_gene | abundance | CDR3aa
TRBV7-9 | . | CASSEGTGPQPQHF
TRBV6-1 | . | CASSEGQGVLGNQPQHF
TRBV30 | . | CACAGTYEQYF
TRBV9 | . | CASSVRGGNTGELFF
TRBV5-4 | . | CASSRSPRRGSNQPQHF
TRBV9 | . | CASSPPAAGGPLYTQYF
TRBV9 | . | CASSVANHGTSPYYGYTF
TRBV9 | . | CASSVAQSAGLGIQYF
TRBV11-2 | once | CASSRIRGSYEQYF
TRBV19 | . | CASRTVPTATGELFF
TRBV28 | . | CASRLSDRGDGYTF
TRBV13 | . | CASSLGGNSYEQYF
TRBV7-6 | once | CASSLETGYIQYF
TRBV7-2 | . | CASSSPGTIITDTQYF
TRBV5-1 | . | CASETGAGTEAFF
TRBV9 | . | CASSEGLAGDYNEQFF
TRBV4-2 | . | CASSQAQGAGGKETQYF
TRBV14 | . | CASSLIYQPQHF
TRBV6-6 | . | CASGQRRFSYEQYF
TRBV30 | . | CAWSVSPTYEQYF
TRBV28 | . | CASSPAGTGDEKLFF
TRBV4-1 | . | CASSLGGNEKLFF
TRBV5-4 | few | CASSLPGQGQSGYTF
TRBV6-5 | . | CASSPDYRGLYEQYF
TRBV28 | few | CASSLDTNSNQPQHF
TRBV28 | . | CASSPGQGRRYNEQFF
TRBV7-8 | . | CASSPRGQGAGSQHF
TRBV4-2 | . | CASSQLAKNIQYF
TRBV12-5 | . | CASGLVKGEGNQPQHF
TRBV7-6 | few | CASGPGQGSDTQYF
TRBV7-9 | . | CASSFSGRLKTGELFF
TRBV5-1 | . | CASSWGLGQDTQYF
TRBV6-1 | . | CASSDLRDRGTYEQYF
TRBV6-5 | . | CASISERGRQETQYF
TRBV11-3 | . | CASSPGRITDTQYF
TRBV5-4 | . | CASKPGRGSYNEQFF
TRBV7-6 | . | CASSLGQGNTNYGYTF
TRBV9 | . | CASSVVSGDEQYF
TRBV7-2 | few | CASSPEPFSWNEQFF
TRBV27 | . | CASSHPSTETSTDTQYF
TRBV4-2 | . | CASSPRPDRKETQYF
TRBV5-5 | . | CASSARAPGEGANVLTF
TRBV15 | . | CATSRDQFYNSPLHF
TRBV19 | . | CASSIGPNTGELFF
TRBV5-3 | . | CARSLGQRGGSYEQYF
TRBV2 | . | CASSPSSLDYSF
TRBV5-1 | . | CASSLVGGTSPLHF
TRBV6-1 | . | CASSEAAGQGGSYEQYF
TRBV11-2 | . | CASSDRVAHEQYF
TRBV6-5 | few | CASRRTGLSGNTIYF
TRBV7-3 | . | CASSSTGFEAETQYF
TRBV27 | . | CASSLSPDREGETQYF